This T cell receptor beta chain emerged from a study of T-cell memory formation after mild COVID-19. Study-level points and caveats: Day 15 to 85 contracting clones showed balanced CD4/CD8; day 15 to 37 expanders favored CD4+.

This clonotype has ten or more counts. Its matching antigen is unknown. The ends lost 4 bases at V and 2 bases at J; junction bases unmatched: 8. The germline V gene has CDR1 LGHDT and CDR2 YNNKEL (reference sequence). The CDR3 spans 16 residues. The TCR alpha and TCR beta cDNA libraries, bearing sample barcodes and UMIs, were generated by 5'RACE using constant-segment primers. TCRdb passed the 5' RACE reads through MiXCR, listing each CDR3 protein once. The profile shows approximately 12,000 distinct CDR3 sequences, approximately 14% of them singletons. This TCR derives from a man aged 18 to 35 who had mild COVID-19 (a few samples of this study predate the infection). Cell type and time point are not known. The chain couples TRBV3-1 to TRBJ2-5; TRBD2 agrees at 9 bases. The sample was PBMCs or a T cell subset sorted from them (not recorded which). The CDR3, as DNA: TGTGCCAGCAGCCCAGGGAGCGGGGGGTCGCAAGAGACCCAGTACTTC. Amino acids: CASSPGSGGSQETQYF.